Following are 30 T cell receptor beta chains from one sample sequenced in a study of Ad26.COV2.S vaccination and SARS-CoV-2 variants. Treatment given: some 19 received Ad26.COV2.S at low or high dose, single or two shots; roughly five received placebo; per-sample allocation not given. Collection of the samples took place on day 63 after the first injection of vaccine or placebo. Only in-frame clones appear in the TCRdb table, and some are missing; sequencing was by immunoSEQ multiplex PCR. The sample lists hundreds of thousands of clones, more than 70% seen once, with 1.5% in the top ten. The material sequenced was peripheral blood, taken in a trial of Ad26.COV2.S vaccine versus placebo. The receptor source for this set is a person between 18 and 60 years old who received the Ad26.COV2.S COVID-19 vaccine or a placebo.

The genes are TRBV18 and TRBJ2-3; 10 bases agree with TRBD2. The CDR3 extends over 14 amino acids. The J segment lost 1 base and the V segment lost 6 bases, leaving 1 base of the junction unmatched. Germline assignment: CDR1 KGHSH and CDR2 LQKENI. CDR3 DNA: TGTGCCAGCTCTGGACTAGCGGGCACAGATACGCAGTATTTT. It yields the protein CASSGLAGTDTQYF. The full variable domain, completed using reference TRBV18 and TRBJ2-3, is NAGVMQNPRHLVRRRGQEARLRCSPMKGHSHVYWYRQLPEEGLKFMVYLQKENIIDESGMPKERFSAEFPKEGPSILRIQQVVRGDSAAYFCASSGLAGTDTQYFGPGTRLTVL.

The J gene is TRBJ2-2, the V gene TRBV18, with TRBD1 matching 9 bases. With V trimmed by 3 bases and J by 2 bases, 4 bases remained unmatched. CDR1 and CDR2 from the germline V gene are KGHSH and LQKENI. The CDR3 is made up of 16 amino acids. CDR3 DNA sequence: TGTGCCAGCTCACCCTACAGGGGGCTAAACACCGGGGAGCTGTTTTTT. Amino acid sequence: CASSPYRGLNTGELFF.

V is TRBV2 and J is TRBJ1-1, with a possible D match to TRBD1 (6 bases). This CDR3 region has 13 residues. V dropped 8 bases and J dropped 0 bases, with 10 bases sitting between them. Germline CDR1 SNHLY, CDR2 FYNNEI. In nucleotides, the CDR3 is TGTGCCAGCGGAGGACAGCTGAACACTGAAGCTTTCTTT. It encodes CASGGQLNTEAFF. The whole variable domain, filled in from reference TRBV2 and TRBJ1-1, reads EPEVTQTPSHQVTQMGQEVILRCVPISNHLYFYWYRQILGQKVEFLVSFYNNEISEKSEIFDDQFSVERPDGSNFTLKIRSTKLEDSAMYFCASGGQLNTEAFFGQGTRLTVV.

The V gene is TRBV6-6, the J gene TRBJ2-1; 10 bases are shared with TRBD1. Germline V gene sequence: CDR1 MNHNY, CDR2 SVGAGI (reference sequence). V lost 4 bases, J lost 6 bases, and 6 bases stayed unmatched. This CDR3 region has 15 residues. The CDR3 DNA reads TGTGCCAGCAGTTGGACAGGGGGAGATATCAATGAGCAGTTCTTC. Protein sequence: CASSWTGGDINEQFF.

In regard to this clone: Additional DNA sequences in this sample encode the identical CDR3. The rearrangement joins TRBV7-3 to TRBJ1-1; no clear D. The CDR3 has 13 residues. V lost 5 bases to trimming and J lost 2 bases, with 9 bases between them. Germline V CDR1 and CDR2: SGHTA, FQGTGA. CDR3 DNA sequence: TGTGCCAGCAGCAGCGACCGAAACACTGAAGCTTTCTTT. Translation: CASSSDRNTEAFF. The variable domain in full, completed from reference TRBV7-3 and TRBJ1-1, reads GAGVSQTPSNKVTEKGKYVELRCDPISGHTALYWYRQSLGQGPEFLIYFQGTGAADDSGLPNDRFFAVRPEGSVSTLKIQRTERGDSAVYLCASSSDRNTEAFFGQGTRLTVV.

The CDR3 DNA is TGTGCCAGCAGTGAGTGGCGGTCGAACACCGGGGAGCTGTTTTTT. It is translated as CASSEWRSNTGELFF. V usage is TRBV2 and J usage is TRBJ2-2, with D unresolved. Germline-derived CDR1 and CDR2 are SNHLY and FYNNEI. V was clipped by 3 bases and J by 0 bases, with 8 bases between them. This CDR3 comprises 15 residues.

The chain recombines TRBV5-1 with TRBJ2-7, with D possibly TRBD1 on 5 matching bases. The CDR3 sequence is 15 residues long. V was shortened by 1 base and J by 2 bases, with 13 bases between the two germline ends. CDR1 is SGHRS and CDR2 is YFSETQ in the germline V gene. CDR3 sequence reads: CASSLTAGKTYEQYF. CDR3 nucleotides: TGCGCCAGCAGCTTGACAGCAGGGAAGACCTACGAGCAGTACTTC.

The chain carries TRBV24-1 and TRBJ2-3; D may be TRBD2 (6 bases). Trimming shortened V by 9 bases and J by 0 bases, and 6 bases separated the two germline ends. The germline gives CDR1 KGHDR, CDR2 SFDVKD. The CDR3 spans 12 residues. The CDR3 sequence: CATGGSTDTQYF. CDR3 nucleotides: TGTGCCACCGGGGGGAGCACAGATACGCAGTATTTT.

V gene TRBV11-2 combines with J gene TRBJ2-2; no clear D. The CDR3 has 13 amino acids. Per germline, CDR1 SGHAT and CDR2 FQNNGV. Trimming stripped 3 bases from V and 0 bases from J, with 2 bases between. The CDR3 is CASSFSNTGELFF. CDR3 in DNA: TGTGCCAGCAGCTTTTCGAACACCGGGGAGCTGTTTTTT.

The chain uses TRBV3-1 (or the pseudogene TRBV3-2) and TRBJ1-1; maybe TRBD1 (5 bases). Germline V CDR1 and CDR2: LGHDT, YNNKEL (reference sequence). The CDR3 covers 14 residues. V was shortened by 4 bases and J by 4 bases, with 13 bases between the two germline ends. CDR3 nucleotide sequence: TGTGCCAGCAGCCCGATGAGGGGCGGCACTGAAGCTTTCTTT. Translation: CASSPMRGGTEAFF.

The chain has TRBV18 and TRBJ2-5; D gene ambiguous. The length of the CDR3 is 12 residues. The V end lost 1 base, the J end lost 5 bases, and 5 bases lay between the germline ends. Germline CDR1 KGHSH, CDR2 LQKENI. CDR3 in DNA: TGTGCCAGCTCACCACAAAAGGAGACCCAGTACTTC. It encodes CASSPQKETQYF. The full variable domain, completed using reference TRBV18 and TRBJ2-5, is NAGVMQNPRHLVRRRGQEARLRCSPMKGHSHVYWYRQLPEEGLKFMVYLQKENIIDESGMPKERFSAEFPKEGPSILRIQQVVRGDSAAYFCASSPQKETQYFGPGTRLLVL.

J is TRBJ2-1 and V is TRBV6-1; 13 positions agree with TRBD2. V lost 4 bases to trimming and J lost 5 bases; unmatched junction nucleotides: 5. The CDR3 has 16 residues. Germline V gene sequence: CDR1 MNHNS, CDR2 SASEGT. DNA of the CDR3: TGTGCCAGCAGTGGACTAGCGGGAGGAGCGGACAATGAGCAGTTCTTC. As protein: CASSGLAGGADNEQFF.

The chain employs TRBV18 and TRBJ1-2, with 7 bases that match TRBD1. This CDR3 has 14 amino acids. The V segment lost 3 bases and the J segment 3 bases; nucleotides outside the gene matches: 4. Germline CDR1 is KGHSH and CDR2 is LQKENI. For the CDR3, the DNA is TGTGCCAGCTCACCTGGGGGACAGCACTATGGCTACACCTTC. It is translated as CASSPGGQHYGYTF.

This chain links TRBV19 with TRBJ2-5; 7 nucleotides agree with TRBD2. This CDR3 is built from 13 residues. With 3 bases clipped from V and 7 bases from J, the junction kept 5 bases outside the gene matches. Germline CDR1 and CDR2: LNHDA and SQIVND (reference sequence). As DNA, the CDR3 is TGTGCCAGTAGTATTGGCTTAGCGGGGACCCAGTACTTC. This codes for CASSIGLAGTQYF.

The CDR3 region has the DNA TGTGCCAGCAGTTTACTGGGAGCGGGTCTCTACGAGCAGTACTTC. Translated: CASSLLGAGLYEQYF. The chain combines TRBV27 with TRBJ2-7; maybe TRBD2 (6 bases). The length of the CDR3 is 15 residues. Germline V gene lookup returns CDR1 MNHEY and CDR2 SMNVEV (reference sequence). V was trimmed by 2 bases and J by 3 bases, leaving 14 bases between them.

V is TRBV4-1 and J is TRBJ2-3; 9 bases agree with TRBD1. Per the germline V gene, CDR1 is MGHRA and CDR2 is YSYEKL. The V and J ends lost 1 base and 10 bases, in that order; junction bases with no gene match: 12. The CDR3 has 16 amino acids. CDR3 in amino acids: CASSQAPTGGWTPQYF. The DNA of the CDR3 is TGCGCCAGCAGCCAAGCTCCGACAGGGGGTTGGACTCCGCAGTATTTT.

DNA for the CDR3: TGTGCCAGTAGTATATATCCAGGGGCCAACAATGAGCAGTTCTTC. Translated: CASSIYPGANNEQFF. The J gene is TRBJ2-1, the V gene TRBV19; D is possibly TRBD1 (6 bases). Germline V gene lookup returns CDR1 LNHDA and CDR2 SQIVND (reference sequence). The CDR3 consists of 15 residues. The germline V and J ends were trimmed by 2 bases and 5 bases, with 13 bases remaining between them.

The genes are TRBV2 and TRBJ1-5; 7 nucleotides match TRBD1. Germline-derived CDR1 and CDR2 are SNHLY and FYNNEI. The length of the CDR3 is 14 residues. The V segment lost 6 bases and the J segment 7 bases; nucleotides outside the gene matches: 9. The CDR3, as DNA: TGTGCCAGCAGGAAGACAGGGTGGGACCAGCCCCAGCATTTT. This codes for CASRKTGWDQPQHF.

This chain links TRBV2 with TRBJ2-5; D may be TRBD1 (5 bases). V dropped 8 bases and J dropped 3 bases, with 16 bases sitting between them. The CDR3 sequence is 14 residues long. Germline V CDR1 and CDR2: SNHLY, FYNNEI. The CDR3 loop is CASRPSEGEETQYF. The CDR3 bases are TGTGCCAGCCGCCCCTCGGAAGGGGAAGAGACCCAGTACTTC.

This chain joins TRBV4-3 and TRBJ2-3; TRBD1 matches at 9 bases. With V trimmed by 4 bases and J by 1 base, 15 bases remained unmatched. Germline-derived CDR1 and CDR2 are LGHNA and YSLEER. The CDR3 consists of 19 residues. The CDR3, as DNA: TGCGCCAGCAGCCCCGGACCGACCGGGACAGGGTCCGGCACAGATACGCAGTATTTT. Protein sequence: CASSPGPTGTGSGTDTQYF.

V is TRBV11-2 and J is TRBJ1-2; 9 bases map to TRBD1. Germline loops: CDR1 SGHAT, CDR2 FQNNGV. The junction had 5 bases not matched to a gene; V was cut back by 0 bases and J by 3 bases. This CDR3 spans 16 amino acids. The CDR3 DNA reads TGTGCCAGCAGCTTAGATCCCCGACAGGGGGACTATGGCTACACCTTC. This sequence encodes CASSLDPRQGDYGYTF. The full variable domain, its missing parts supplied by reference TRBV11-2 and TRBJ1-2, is EAGVAQSPRYKIIEKRQSVAFWCNPISGHATLYWYQQILGQGPKLLIQFQNNGVVDDSQLPKDRFSAERLKGVDSTLKIQPAKLEDSAVYLCASSLDPRQGDYGYTFGSGTRLTVV.

The CDR3 reads CASSSISSPFFDQYF. In nucleotides, the CDR3 is TGTGCCAGTAGTTCCATATCCTCCCCTTTTTTCGACCAGTACTTC. The chain couples TRBV19 to TRBJ2-5, with D unclear. The germline V and J ends were trimmed by 5 bases and 10 bases, with 23 bases remaining between them. Germline lookup yields CDR1 LNHDA and CDR2 SQIVND (reference sequence). The CDR3 length is 15 residues.

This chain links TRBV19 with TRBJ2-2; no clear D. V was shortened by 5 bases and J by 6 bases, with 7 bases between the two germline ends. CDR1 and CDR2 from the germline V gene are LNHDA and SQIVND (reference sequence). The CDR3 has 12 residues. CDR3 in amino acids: CASSQVPGELFF. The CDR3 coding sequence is TGTGCCAGTAGTCAGGTCCCCGGGGAGCTGTTTTTT.

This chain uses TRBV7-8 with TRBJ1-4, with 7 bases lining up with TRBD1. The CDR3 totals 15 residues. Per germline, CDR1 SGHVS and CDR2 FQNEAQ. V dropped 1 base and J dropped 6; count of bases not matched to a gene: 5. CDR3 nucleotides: TGTGCCAGCAGCTTAGGCGAACAGGGGCATGAAAAACTGTTTTTT. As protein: CASSLGEQGHEKLFF.

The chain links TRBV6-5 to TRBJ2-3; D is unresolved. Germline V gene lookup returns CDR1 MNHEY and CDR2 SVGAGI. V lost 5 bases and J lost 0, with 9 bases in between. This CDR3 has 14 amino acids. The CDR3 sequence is CASSRVTSTDTQYF. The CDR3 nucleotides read TGTGCCAGCAGTCGGGTAACTAGCACAGATACGCAGTATTTT.

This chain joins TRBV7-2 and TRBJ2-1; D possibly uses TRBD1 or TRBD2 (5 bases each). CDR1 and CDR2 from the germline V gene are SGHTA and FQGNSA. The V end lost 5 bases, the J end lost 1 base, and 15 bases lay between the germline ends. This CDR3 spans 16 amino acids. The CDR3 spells CASSPRGVGSYNEQFF. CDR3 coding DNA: TGTGCCAGCAGCCCCCGGGGCGTCGGGTCCTACAATGAGCAGTTCTTC.

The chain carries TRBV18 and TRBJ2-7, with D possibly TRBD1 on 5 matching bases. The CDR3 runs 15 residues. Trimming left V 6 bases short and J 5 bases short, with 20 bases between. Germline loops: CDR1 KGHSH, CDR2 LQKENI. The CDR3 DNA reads TGTGCCAGCTCTTCCAGCGTGGGTCAGGGAAACGAGCAGTACTTC. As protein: CASSSSVGQGNEQYF.

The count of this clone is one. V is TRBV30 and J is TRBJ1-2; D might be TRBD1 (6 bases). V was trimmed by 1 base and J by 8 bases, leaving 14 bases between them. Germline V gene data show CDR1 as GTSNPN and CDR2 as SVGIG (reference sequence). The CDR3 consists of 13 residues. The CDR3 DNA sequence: TGTGCCTGGAGTGCTGACAGGCGGACCGGCTACACCTTC. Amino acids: CAWSADRRTGYTF.

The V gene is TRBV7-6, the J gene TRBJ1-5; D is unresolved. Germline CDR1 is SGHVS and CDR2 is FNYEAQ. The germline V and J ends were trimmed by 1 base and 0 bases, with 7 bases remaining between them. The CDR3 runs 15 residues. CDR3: CASSLGGASNQPQHF. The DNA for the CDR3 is TGTGCCAGCAGCTTAGGGGGAGCTAGCAATCAGCCCCAGCATTTT.

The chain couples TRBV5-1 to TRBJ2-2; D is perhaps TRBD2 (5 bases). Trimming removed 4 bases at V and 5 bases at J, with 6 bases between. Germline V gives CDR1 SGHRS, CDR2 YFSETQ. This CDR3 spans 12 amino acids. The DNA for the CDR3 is TGCGCCAGCAGCCGAGGGACCGGGGAGCTGTTTTTT. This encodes CASSRGTGELFF. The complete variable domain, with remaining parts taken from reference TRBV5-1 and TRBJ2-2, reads KAGVTQTPRYLIKTRGQQVTLSCSPISGHRSVSWYQQTPGQGLQFLFEYFSETQRNKGNFPGRFSGRQFSNSRSEMNVSTLELGDSALYLCASSRGTGELFFGEGSRLTVL.